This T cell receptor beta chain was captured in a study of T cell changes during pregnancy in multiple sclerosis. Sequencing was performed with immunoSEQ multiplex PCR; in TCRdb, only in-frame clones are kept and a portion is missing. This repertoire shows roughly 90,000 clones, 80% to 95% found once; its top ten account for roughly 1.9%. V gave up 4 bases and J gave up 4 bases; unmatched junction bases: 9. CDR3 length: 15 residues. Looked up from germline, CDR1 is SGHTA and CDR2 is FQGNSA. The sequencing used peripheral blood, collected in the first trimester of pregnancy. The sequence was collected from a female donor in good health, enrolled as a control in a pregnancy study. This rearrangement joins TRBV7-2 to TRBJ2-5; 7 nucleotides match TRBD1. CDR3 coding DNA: TGTGCCAGCAGCTCGACAGGGATCGGCGGAGAGACCCAGTACTTC. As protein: CASSSTGIGGETQYF.